The 11 T cell receptor beta chains presented below share a single source sample, sequenced in a study of tumor-infiltrating lymphocytes in primary liver carcinoma. Bulk tissue was left unsorted, and RNA and DNA were co-extracted from roughly 20-30 mg of it. Production of TCR beta cDNA used 400 to 600 ng total RNA together with a constant-region primer. Slightly modified ARM-PCR, run as three nested multiplex PCR rounds, produced the TCR beta libraries. Both of the initial two PCR rounds ran for about 11 cycles and employed TRBV1-TRBV30 forward primers alongside a C-beta reverse primer. MiXCR, run by TCRdb on the multiplex PCR reads, gives a single entry per CDR3 protein. The table has more than 95,000 distinct CDR3 sequences, approximately 82% seen once. Sequencing used liver tumor tissue from sampling region 3. Subset meaning: tumor region T3, left-lateral pole. Every receptor here comes from a man aged 35 to 55 with primary liver carcinoma and hepatitis B virus infection.

As concerns this clonotype: One junction end does not reproduce the germline sequence, and a read error may be involved. This chain links TRBV6-1 with TRBJ2-3; unclear D gene. This CDR3 is built from 14 residues. Germline CDR1 reads MNHNS; CDR2 reads SASEGT. CDR3 coding DNA: TGTACCAGCATTCTAGGGCCTTTGGGGAATACGCAGTATTTT. Amino acid sequence: CTSILGPLGNTQYF.

The chain recombines TRBV28 with TRBJ2-1; D ambiguous. Trimming removed 9 bases at V and 0 bases at J, with 15 bases between. The CDR3 contains 15 residues. Germline V gene lookup returns CDR1 MDHEN and CDR2 SYDVKM. The CDR3 spells CASRNSWSSYNEQFF. Here the CDR3 DNA reads TGTGCCAGTAGAAATAGCTGGAGCTCCTACAATGAGCAGTTCTTC.

This clonotype was seen only once. Compared with germline, one end of the junction differs, possibly owing to a read error. In DNA, the CDR3 is TGCGCCAGCAGCCAAGAACAGATCTCCTATAATTCACCCCTACACTTT. Amino acid sequence: CASSQEQISYNSPLHF. The chain links TRBV4-1 to TRBJ1-6; D call uncertain. Germline CDR1 reads MGHRA; CDR2 reads YSYEKL. The CDR3 contains 16 residues.

J is TRBJ1-5 and V is TRBV10-3; TRBD1 matches at 7 bases. J lost 9 bases, V lost 10 bases, and 12 bases had no gene match. CDR1 and CDR2 (germline): ENHRY, SYGVKD. This CDR3 is built from 13 residues. CDR3 residues: CATTGTEQAPQHF. DNA of the CDR3: TGTGCCACTACCGGGACAGAGCAGGCGCCCCAGCATTTT.

With respect to this clonotype: An end of the junction differs from the germline gene, which may be a read error. CDR3 sequence reads: CASSYTVYNSPIHF. The CDR3, as DNA: TGTGCCAGCAGTTATACTGTCTATAATTCACCCATCCACTTT. The J gene is TRBJ1-6, the V gene TRBV6-5; D ambiguous. CDR3 length: 14 residues. Germline V CDR1 and CDR2: MNHEY, SVGAGI.

As to this clonotype: A much larger clone sits a single nucleotide away, making a read error possible. The CDR3 nucleotides are TGTGCCAGCAGCTGGGGTGGTTCCGACACTGAAGCTTCCTTT. It is translated as CASSWGGSDTEASF. This chain uses TRBV7-9 with TRBJ1-1; D ambiguous. Germline values: CDR1 SEHNR, CDR2 FQNEAQ (reference sequence). The CDR3 is 14 amino acids.

To note about this clonotype: This CDR3 is missing its conserved last phenylalanine or tryptophan, likely due to a read error. V usage is TRBV11-2 and J usage is TRBJ1-2, with TRBD1 matching 9 bases. The germline V gene has CDR1 SGHAT and CDR2 FQNNGV. The CDR3 is 16 amino acids. CDR3: CTSSLDGGTGNYGYTL. CDR3 nucleotides: TGTACCAGCAGCTTAGATGGTGGGACAGGGAACTATGGCTACACCCTC.

This clonotype came up many times. V gene TRBV10-3 combines with J gene TRBJ2-3; TRBD1 aligns across 8 bases. The J segment lost 4 bases and the V segment lost 4 bases, leaving 10 bases of the junction unmatched. Germline CDR1 and CDR2: ENHRY and SYGVKD. The CDR3 consists of 16 residues. Here the CDR3 reads CAISVGTPGGPDTQYF. Written as DNA, the CDR3 is TGTGCCATCAGTGTTGGGACCCCAGGGGGCCCAGATACGCAGTATTTT.

Worth noting for this clonotype: A clone one base away is much larger, so this may be a read error. The chain combines TRBV5-1 with TRBJ2-1; D possibly corresponds to TRBD2 (6 bases). The CDR3 runs 15 residues. CDR1 is SGHRS and CDR2 is YFSETQ in the germline V gene. CDR3 DNA sequence: TGCGCCAGCAGCCCCCAGGGTTCGGGGGTCAATGTGCAGTTCTTC. The encoded protein is CASSPQGSGVNVQFF.

This rearrangement joins TRBV29-1 to TRBJ2-2; the D gene could be TRBD1 or TRBD2 (5 bases each). This CDR3 region has 14 residues. CDR1 is SQVTM, CDR2 ANQGSEA, per germline. Here the CDR3 DNA reads TGCAACGTCCTCGGTCAGGGACCCACTGGGGAGCTGTTTTTT. Its protein is CNVLGQGPTGELFF.

This clonotype occurred a few times. Its ends do not fully match the called genes, so a read error is possible. The chain links TRBV11-2 to TRBJ2-2; D is perhaps TRBD1 (6 bases). Germline values: CDR1 SGHAT, CDR2 FQNNGV. This CDR3 has 15 residues. The CDR3 protein is CVSSLGQANTGELFF. In DNA form, the CDR3 reads TGTGTCAGCAGCTTGGGACAAGCGAACACCGGGGAGCTGTTTTTT.